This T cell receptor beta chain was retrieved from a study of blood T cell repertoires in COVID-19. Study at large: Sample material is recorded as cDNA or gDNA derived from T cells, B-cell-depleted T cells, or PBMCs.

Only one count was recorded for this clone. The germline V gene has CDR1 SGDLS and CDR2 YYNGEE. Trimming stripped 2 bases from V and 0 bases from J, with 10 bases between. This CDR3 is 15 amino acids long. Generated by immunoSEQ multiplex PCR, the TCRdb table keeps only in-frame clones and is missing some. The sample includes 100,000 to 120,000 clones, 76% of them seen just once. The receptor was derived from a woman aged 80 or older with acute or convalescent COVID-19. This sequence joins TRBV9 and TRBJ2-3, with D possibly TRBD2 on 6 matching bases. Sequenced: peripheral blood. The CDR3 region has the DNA TGTGCCAGCAGCGTCGGCGGGATTAGCACAGATACGCAGTATTTT. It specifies CASSVGGISTDTQYF.